A selection of T cell receptor beta chains follows, all from one sample in a study of response to subunit inactivated influenza vaccine. MiXCR, run by TCRdb on the RT-PCR reads, gives a single entry per CDR3 protein. Counted here are 600,000 to 700,000 distinct CDR3 sequences, 13% to 15% occurring once; the ten biggest clones make up approximately 7.6%. The sequencing here drew on PBMCs from blood, taken less than 15 days before vaccination. All receptors derive from a man aged 50 to 59 who received an inactivated influenza vaccine. CDR3s include the opening cysteine and the closing phenylalanine or tryptophan. D genes are given only for firm matches. Part of the rows lack a size; the others show once, few, many or a class for expanded clones.

j_call d_call clone_size v_call cdr3_nt cdr3_aa
TRBJ2-3 TRBD1 NA TRBV5-1 TGCGCCAGCAGCGCTCAGGGGGCGCGAGGCACAGATACGCAGTATTTT CASSAQGARGTDTQYF
TRBJ2-5 TRBD2 few TRBV5-5 TGTGCCAGCAGTTCGAGCGGGGGAAGTGAGACCCAGTACTTC CASSSSGGSETQYF
TRBJ2-4 NA few TRBV6-1 TGTGCCAGCAGTGAATCCAACGGGCTGGCCAAAAACATTCAGTACTTC CASSESNGLAKNIQYF
TRBJ1-4 TRBD1 few TRBV29-1 TGCAGCGTCGCCGGGACAGGAAATGAAAAACTGTTTTTT CSVAGTGNEKLFF
TRBJ2-1 NA few TRBV7-2 TGTGCCAGCTCCAAAACCTACAATGAGCAGTTCTTC CASSKTYNEQFF
TRBJ2-6 NA few TRBV6-1 TGTGCCAGCACGGGCAGAACTGGGGCCAACGTCCTGACTTTC CASTGRTGANVLTF
TRBJ1-4 NA few TRBV5-1 TGCGCCAGCAGCTCCGCGGGAGTTAATGAAAAACTGTTTTTT CASSSAGVNEKLFF
TRBJ2-3 NA NA TRBV7-2 TGTGCCAGCAGCGCCTCTATAGATACGCAGTATTTT CASSASIDTQYF
TRBJ2-7 TRBD2 few TRBV19 TGTGCCAGTAGTATAGGGTGGCGGGGGGCCACCTACGAGCAGTACTTC CASSIGWRGATYEQYF
TRBJ2-7 TRBD2 NA TRBV28 TGTGCCAGCAGCTCCTCCGGGACTAGCTTCTACTACGAGCAGTACTTC CASSSSGTSFYYEQYF
TRBJ2-3 TRBD2 many TRBV24-1 TGTGCCACCAGTGACCCCCGCTCGAAAATAGCGGGAGGTTCCAATACGCAGTATTTT CATSDPRSKIAGGSNTQYF
TRBJ2-6 NA many TRBV6-5 TGTGCCAGCAGTTACTCAATCGACACCCCGCAAGGGGCCAACGTCCTGACTTTC CASSYSIDTPQGANVLTF
TRBJ1-1 NA NA TRBV6-1 TGTGCCAGCAGCGAACAGGGAAGGAGCCAAGCTTTCTTT CASSEQGRSQAFF
TRBJ1-4 TRBD1 NA TRBV7-8 TGTGCCAGCAGCGGGGACAGGAGACCTAATGAAAAACTGTTTTTT CASSGDRRPNEKLFF
TRBJ2-3 NA NA TRBV7-9 TGTGCCAGCAGCTCCCCCCGGGCTGGACTACGAGATACGCAGTATTTT CASSSPRAGLRDTQYF
TRBJ1-6 TRBD1 few TRBV4-3 TGCGCCAGCAGCCAAGTGGACAGGGGTAATTCACCCCTCCACTTT CASSQVDRGNSPLHF
TRBJ2-5 NA NA TRBV18 TGTGCCAGCTCACCAGGAAAAGGATACCAAGAGACCCAGTACTTC CASSPGKGYQETQYF
TRBJ1-2 NA few TRBV12-3/TRBV12-4 TGTGCCAGCAGCCGTGGGTCCTCCCGGTATGGCTACACCTTC CASSRGSSRYGYTF
TRBJ1-4 NA few TRBV7-2 TGTGCCAGCAGGGTTTTAGGGGGGACTAATGAAAAACTGTTTTTT CASRVLGGTNEKLFF
TRBJ2-5 NA NA TRBV20-1 TGCAGTGCTAGGGCGCGCGGGACCCAGTACTTC CSARARGTQYF
TRBJ2-7 NA NA TRBV5-1 TGCGCCAGCAGCTCGTATTCGGACTCCAACTACGAGCAGTACTTC CASSSYSDSNYEQYF
TRBJ2-2 NA few TRBV15 TGTGCCACCAGCAGAGGACGTCTCGACACCGGGGAGCTGTTTTTT CATSRGRLDTGELFF